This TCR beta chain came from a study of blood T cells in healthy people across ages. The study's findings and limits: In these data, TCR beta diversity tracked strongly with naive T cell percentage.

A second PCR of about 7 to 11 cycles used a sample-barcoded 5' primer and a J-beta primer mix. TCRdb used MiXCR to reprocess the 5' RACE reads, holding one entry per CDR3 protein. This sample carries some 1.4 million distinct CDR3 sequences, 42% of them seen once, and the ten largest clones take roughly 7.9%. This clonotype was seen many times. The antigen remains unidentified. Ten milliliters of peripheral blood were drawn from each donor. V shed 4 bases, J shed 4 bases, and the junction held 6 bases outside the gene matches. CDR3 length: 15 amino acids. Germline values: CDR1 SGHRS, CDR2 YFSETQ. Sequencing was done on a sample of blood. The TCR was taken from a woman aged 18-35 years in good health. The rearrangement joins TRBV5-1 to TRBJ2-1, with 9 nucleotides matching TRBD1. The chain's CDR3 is CASSPQGASYNEQFF. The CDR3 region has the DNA TGCGCCAGCAGCCCACAGGGGGCATCATACAATGAGCAGTTCTTC.